Each of the 17 T cell receptor beta chains below was sequenced from the same sample in a study of post-analysis software for immune sequencing data. Findings of the study overall: A few TRBV segments occurring more often in patients than controls included TRBV5-6, TRBV5-1 and TRBV20-1.

TCR beta cDNA libraries included unique molecular identifiers. MiXCR, run by TCRdb on the PCR reads, gives a single entry per CDR3 protein. Among about 460,000 distinct CDR3 sequences listed, approximately 45% were seen once. These TCRs are of unknown antigen specificity. The sample consisted of blood. Receptor source: a girl under 18 with multiple sclerosis.

The V gene is TRBV2, the J gene TRBJ2-7; 8 bases fit TRBD1. The length of the CDR3 is 13 residues. With 4 bases clipped from V and 3 bases from J, the junction kept 2 bases outside the gene matches. Germline CDR1 reads SNHLY; CDR2 reads FYNNEI. CDR3 loop: CASSGQGFYEQYF. CDR3 nucleotides: TGTGCCAGCAGTGGACAGGGGTTCTACGAGCAGTACTTC.

With respect to this clonotype: The missing conserved phenylalanine or tryptophan at the end of this CDR3 makes a read error likely. The chain joins TRBV6-5 to TRBJ1-2; the D gene is possibly TRBD1 (5 bases). The CDR3 covers 15 residues. Germline values: CDR1 MNHEY, CDR2 SVGAGI. V was shortened by 2 bases and J by 8 bases, with 18 bases between the two germline ends. This CDR3 reads CASSYTMTTTGGYTC. CDR3 DNA: TGTGCCAGCAGTTACACAATGACAACAACAGGCGGCTACACCTGC.

V usage is TRBV24-1 and J usage is TRBJ2-1; 11 bases line up with TRBD1. The germline CDR1 and CDR2 sequences are KGHDR and SFDVKD. The V and J ends lost 9 bases and 6 bases, in that order; junction bases with no gene match: 3. The CDR3 sequence is 13 residues long. CDR3 in amino acids: CATGQGAVNEQFF. The CDR3 DNA reads TGTGCCACCGGACAGGGGGCTGTCAATGAGCAGTTCTTC.

Many counts were recorded for this clonotype. The gene calls are TRBV4-1 and TRBJ2-5; D is unclear. Trimming removed 0 bases at V and 5 bases at J, with 1 base between. The CDR3 has 11 residues. CDR1 and CDR2 from the germline V gene are MGHRA and YSYEKL. Written as DNA, the CDR3 is TGCGCCAGCAGCCAAGATGAGACCCAGTACTTC. Protein: CASSQDETQYF.

This clonotype was found a few times. The chain couples TRBV28 to TRBJ1-2; D possibly corresponds to TRBD1 (6 bases). The CDR3 length is 14 residues. Germline V gene sequence: CDR1 MDHEN, CDR2 SYDVKM. Trimming took off 5 bases at V and 4 bases at J, with 14 bases between the two ends. The CDR3 coding sequence is TGTGCCAGCAGTGCCCGGGGGCTTTCCTATGGCTACACCTTC. Translated: CASSARGLSYGYTF.

The chain links TRBV7-9 to TRBJ2-1; tentatively, D is TRBD1 or TRBD2 (6 bases each). Germline V gene lookup returns CDR1 SEHNR and CDR2 FQNEAQ (reference sequence). V gave up 2 bases and J gave up 0 bases, with 14 bases separating them. This CDR3 has 17 amino acids. CDR3 protein: CASSLSGGTISYNEQFF. CDR3 DNA sequence: TGTGCCAGCAGCTTAAGTGGGGGGACAATCTCCTACAATGAGCAGTTCTTC.

This sequence joins TRBV15 and TRBJ2-4, with no clear D. With the DNA end fitting TRBJ2-7 better, the J assignment may be wrong. CDR3 length: 12 residues. Germline CDR1 reads LNHNV; CDR2 reads YYDKDF (reference sequence). Here the CDR3 DNA reads TGTGCCACCAGCCTTCCTAGGAACGAGCAGTACTTC. Translating it yields CATSLPRNEQYF.

The rearrangement links TRBV6-5 to TRBJ2-7, with 7 bases fitting TRBD1. This CDR3 region has 15 residues. Germline V gives CDR1 MNHEY, CDR2 SVGAGI. J gave up 0 bases and V 2 bases, and 4 bases lay outside the gene matches. The CDR3 loop reads CASSYRDRDSYEQYF. In DNA, the CDR3 is TGTGCCAGCAGTTACCGGGACAGAGACTCCTACGAGCAGTACTTC.

The chain recombines TRBV27 with TRBJ2-5; possibly TRBD1 or TRBD2 for D (5 bases each). The J call is doubtful: the DNA matches TRBJ2-7 better. The CDR3 sequence is 13 residues long. From germline, CDR1 is MNHEY and CDR2 SMNVEV (reference sequence). CDR3 DNA: TGTGCCAGCAGGGAGGCAGGGTTGTCCGAGCAGTACTTC. Translated, it gives CASREAGLSEQYF.

This clonotype was observed a few times. V gene TRBV27 combines with J gene TRBJ2-5, with 7 bases identical to TRBD2. The DNA matches TRBJ2-7 better at its end, which makes the J call doubtful. CDR1 MNHEY and CDR2 SMNVEV come from the germline V gene (reference sequence). The CDR3 contains 19 residues. CDR3 sequence reads: CASSLSGTGGNLPTYEQYF. In DNA form, the CDR3 reads TGTGCCAGCAGTTTATCGGGGACGGGAGGTAACCTTCCTACTTACGAGCAGTACTTC.

The genes are TRBV3-1 and TRBJ2-1, with TRBD2 identical over 7 bases. The trim removed 4 bases at V and 6 bases at J, leaving 12 bases unmatched. This CDR3 spans 16 amino acids. Germline V gives CDR1 LGHDT, CDR2 YNNKEL (reference sequence). The CDR3 loop is CASSPTRGGRGNEQFF. CDR3 coding DNA: TGTGCCAGCAGCCCCACCCGAGGCGGGAGAGGCAATGAGCAGTTCTTC.

The chain uses TRBV9 and TRBJ2-1; D gene unclear. Germline V gives CDR1 SGDLS, CDR2 YYNGEE. The CDR3 runs 15 residues. Trimming left V 3 bases short and J 0 bases short, with 10 bases between. CDR3 protein: CASSADGSSYNEQFF. The CDR3 bases are TGTGCCAGCAGCGCGGACGGAAGCTCCTACAATGAGCAGTTCTTC.

This clonotype appeared a few times. This sequence joins TRBV4-3 and TRBJ2-4; 9 bases match TRBD1. V shed 0 bases and J 1 base; nucleotides not matched to a gene: 16. The CDR3 spans 21 residues. Germline V gene lookup returns CDR1 LGHNA and CDR2 YSLEER. CDR3 sequence reads: CASSQDLYPRKQGAAKNIQYF. CDR3 bases: TGCGCCAGCAGCCAAGATCTTTACCCACGTAAACAGGGGGCGGCCAAAAACATTCAGTACTTC.

This clonotype turned up a few times. The rearrangement links TRBV27 to TRBJ2-6; no reliable D call. The CDR3 is 16 amino acids. V lost 2 bases, J lost 2 bases, and 10 bases lay in between. In germline, CDR1 is MNHEY, CDR2 SMNVEV (reference sequence). The CDR3 coding sequence is TGTGCCAGCAGTTTACTTTCGGTTACTGGGGCCAACGTCCTGACTTTC. Protein: CASSLLSVTGANVLTF. Full variable domain (missing parts from reference TRBV27 and TRBJ2-6): EAQVTQNPRYLITVTGKKLTVTCSQNMNHEYMSWYRQDPGLGLRQIYYSMNVEVTDKGDVPEGYKVSRKEKRNFPLILESPSPNQTSLYFCASSLLSVTGANVLTFGAGSRLTVL.

Details on this clonotype: At one end, the junction sequence differs from germline, possibly due to a read error. The CDR3 coding sequence is TGCGCCAGCAGTTTATACGGACTAGCGGGAGTAAGCCACAATGAGCAGTACTTC. This sequence encodes CASSLYGLAGVSHNEQYF. The rearrangement links TRBV27 to TRBJ2-7; 13 bases fit TRBD2. Germline V lookup: CDR1 MNHEY, CDR2 SMNVEV (reference sequence). CDR3 length equals 18 residues.

The chain carries TRBV15 and TRBJ1-4; no clear D. CDR1 LNHNV and CDR2 YYDKDF come from the germline V gene (reference sequence). V lost 0 bases and J 4 bases, leaving 9 bases between the germline ends. The CDR3 consists of 15 residues. The CDR3 nucleotides read TGTGCCACCAGCAGAGATTACGGGAATAATGAAAAACTGTTTTTT. Amino acid sequence: CATSRDYGNNEKLFF.

This chain joins TRBV4-2 and TRBJ1-2; the match to TRBD1 covers 9 bases. There are 15 residues in the CDR3. Germline V CDR1 and CDR2: LGHNA, YNFKEQ. With 4 bases clipped from V and 5 bases from J, the junction kept 8 bases outside the gene matches. CDR3 in DNA: TGTGCCAGCAGCCGGGACAGGGAACCAACTTATGGCTACACCTTC. It encodes CASSRDREPTYGYTF.